This TCR beta chain derives from a study of lymphopenia after photon versus proton radiotherapy. Study conclusions and caveats: After lymphocyte nadir, photon-treated repertoires showed oligoclonal expansion, especially CD8+ Temra. A bigger post-nadir fall in TCR diversity correlated inversely with survival time in deceased patients. Survival link was tested only in deceased patients; proton benefit remains a possibility. Proton therapy kept repertoires fairly stable, unlike photons, which gained effector/memory cells.

Concerning this clone: Antigen: not known.

TCRdb's table, derived via immunoSEQ multiplex PCR, lists solely in-frame clones and lacks some. Of roughly 65,000 clones in the sample, approximately 91% were seen once. The V end lost 0 bases, the J end lost 7 bases, and 7 bases lay between the germline ends. The CDR3 has 13 amino acids. Germline V gene data show CDR1 as MNHEY and CDR2 as SVGAGI. The chain uses TRBV6-5 and TRBJ2-1; D uncertain. The sequence was obtained from a woman between 65 and 79 years old with pancreatic cancer. The sequences come from peripheral blood, collected from a patient treated with photon-based radiotherapy. The CDR3 loop reads CASSYSVTNEQFF. In DNA, the CDR3 is TGTGCCAGCAGTTACTCGGTCACAAATGAGCAGTTCTTC.